This TCR beta chain was recorded in a study of blood T cell repertoires in COVID-19. Study as a whole: PBMCs, B-cell-depleted T cells, or T cells were the source of the cDNA or gDNA that made up the material.

Here immunoSEQ multiplex PCR was the method, and the copy in TCRdb shows in-frame clones only, minus some. The sample holds more than 150,000 clones, around four fifths seen once. V was trimmed by 4 bases and J by 4 bases, leaving 10 bases between them. The CDR3 sequence is 13 residues long. This chain joins TRBV12-3 or TRBV12-4 and TRBJ1-1; D perhaps matches TRBD1 (5 bases). Sequencing used peripheral blood. The source is an older man who had recovered from COVID-19. In DNA, the CDR3 is TGTGCCAGCAGTTCTCTTAGGGGCACTGAAGCTTTCTTT. This gives the protein CASSSLRGTEAFF.